The T cell receptor beta chain under discussion was sequenced for a study of CD8 T cells in Susac syndrome. As to this clonotype: Its antigen is not identified.

Study results and caveats: CD8+ clonal expansion in Susac peaked in TEMRA cells and active patients.

CDR1 and CDR2 (germline): SGDLS, YYNGEE. V was pared by 4 bases and J by 7 bases, with 14 bases between. This CDR3 spans 13 amino acids. An input of about 0.45 to 1 ug of RNA was subjected to reverse transcription using random hexamers. By means of immunoSEQ multiplex PCR, TCR beta CDR3 spanning 54 Vbeta and 13 Jbeta underwent amplification. TCRdb re-called the immunoSEQ multiplex PCR reads with MiXCR, one entry per CDR3 protein. Among around 80,000 distinct CDR3 sequences listed, roughly 96% were seen once. The sequenced target, TCR beta, came from blood CD8+ and CD4+ T cells. This clonotype was obtained from a human donor with Susac syndrome. Sequences were obtained from CD8+ T cells from PBMCs. The chain has TRBV9 and TRBJ1-1, with D unresolved. The CDR3 region has the DNA TGTGCCAGCAGCCCCGGGTGGTCAGGTGAAGCTTTCTTT. Translation: CASSPGWSGEAFF.